This entry describes one T cell receptor (beta chain). At one boundary the junction diverges from the germline segment, which might be a read error. The CDR3 has 15 amino acids. MiXCR, run by TCRdb on the 5' RACE reads, gives a single entry per CDR3 protein. The sample yields some 32,000 distinct CDR3 sequences, approximately 24% seen once. This chain connects TRBV12-3 or TRBV12-4 to TRBJ2-7, with a possible D match to TRBD1 (6 bases). This sequence originates from a female donor with breast cancer. The specimen sequenced was memory CD4+ T cells sorted from blood. The subset denotes: memory CD4+ T cells, CD4+CD45RO+CD25-. CDR3 amino acids: CAGSAPGQRSYEQYF. DNA of the CDR3: TGTGCCGGCAGTGCCCCGGGACAAAGGTCCTACGAGCAGTACTTC.